The 2 T cell receptor beta chains listed next were all sequenced from one sample in a study of T cell responses to AZD1222 COVID-19 vaccine. This table comes from immunoSEQ multiplex PCR, and its TCRdb copy is limited to in-frame clones, with some not included. This table has about 220,000 clones, 85% to 95% appearing once. Sample: peripheral blood, taken on day 0 of MenACWY control vaccination. All receptors derive from an adult in good health.

This chain links TRBV12-3 or TRBV12-4 with TRBJ1-1; D gene unclear. This CDR3 has 13 residues. Trimming removed 1 base at V and 6 bases at J, with 9 bases between. This chain's CDR3 is CASSLDPSAEAFF. CDR3 sequence (DNA): TGTGCCAGCAGTTTAGACCCGTCTGCTGAAGCTTTCTTT.

The chain carries TRBV18 and TRBJ1-1; no clear D gene. Trimming took 6 bases from V and 5 from J, leaving 13 bases between them. CDR1 and CDR2 from the germline V gene are KGHSH and LQKENI. This CDR3 comprises 13 residues. CDR3 DNA sequence: TGTGCCAGCTCGGAGAGGGTCGGGACTGAAGCTTTCTTT. Amino acid sequence: CASSERVGTEAFF.